This T cell receptor beta chain was sequenced for a study of blood T cell dynamics during melanoma immunotherapy. The wider study: Patients with metastatic melanoma got pembrolizumab or nivolumab-ipilimumab as first-line care.

The time point denotes: week 3, after first cycle of checkpoint inhibitor. Samples come from before therapy and from week 3 after the first blockade cycle. Prior systemic cancer therapy, immunosuppressant use and other active malignancies excluded patients. A fixed DNA input of 350 ng was used per bulk PBMC sample. TCRdb keeps only in-frame clones here, not all; method: immunoSEQ multiplex PCR. Of approximately 28,000 clones in the sample, approximately 88% are singletons; the top ten hold around 10%. Germline-derived CDR1 and CDR2 are SGHAT and FQNNGV. Trimming removed 5 bases from V and 2 bases from J; junction bases left unmatched: 10. The CDR3 length is 16 residues.

The TCR sequence derives from a human donor with melanoma. This specimen was blood, taken from a patient treated with checkpoint blockade. This chain uses TRBV11-2 with TRBJ2-3; 7 bases are shared with TRBD2. The DNA of the CDR3 is TGTGCCAGCAGCGGCTTAGGCGGGGGAACCACAGATACGCAGTATTTT. Encoded protein: CASSGLGGGTTDTQYF.